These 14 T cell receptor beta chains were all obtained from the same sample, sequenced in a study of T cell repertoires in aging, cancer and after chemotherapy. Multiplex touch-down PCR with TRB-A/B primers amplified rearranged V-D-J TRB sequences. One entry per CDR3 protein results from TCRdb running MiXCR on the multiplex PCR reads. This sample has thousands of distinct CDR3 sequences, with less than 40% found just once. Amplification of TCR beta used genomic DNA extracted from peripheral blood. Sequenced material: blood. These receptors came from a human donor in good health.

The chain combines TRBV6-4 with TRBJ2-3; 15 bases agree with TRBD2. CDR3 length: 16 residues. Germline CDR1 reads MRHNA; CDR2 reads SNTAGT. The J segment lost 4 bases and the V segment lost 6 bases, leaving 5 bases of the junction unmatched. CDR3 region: CASRPGLAGGPDTQYF. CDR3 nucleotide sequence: TGTGCCAGCAGACCTGGACTAGCGGGGGGGCCAGATACGCAGTATTTT.

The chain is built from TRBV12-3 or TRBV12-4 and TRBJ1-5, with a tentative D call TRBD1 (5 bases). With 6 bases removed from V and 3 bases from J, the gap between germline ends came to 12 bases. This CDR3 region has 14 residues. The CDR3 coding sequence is TGTGCCAGCAGCCTAACAGGACTCAATCAGCCCCAGCATTTT. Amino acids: CASSLTGLNQPQHF.

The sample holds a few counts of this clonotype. CDR3 in DNA: TGTGCCAGCTCACCTGGACGTGGGGCGAGGGGACACACAGATACGCAGTATTTT. Translation gives CASSPGRGARGHTDTQYF. This chain links TRBV18 with TRBJ2-3; D may be TRBD1 (6 bases). The CDR3 has 18 amino acids. Trimming shortened V by 3 bases and J by 2 bases, and 21 bases separated the two germline ends. Per the germline V gene, CDR1 is KGHSH and CDR2 is LQKENI.

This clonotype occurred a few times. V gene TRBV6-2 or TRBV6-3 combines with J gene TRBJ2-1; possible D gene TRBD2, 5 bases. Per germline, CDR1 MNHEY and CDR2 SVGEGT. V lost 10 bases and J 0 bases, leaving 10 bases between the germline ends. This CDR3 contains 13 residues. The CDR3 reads CATSGSSYNEQFF. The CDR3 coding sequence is TGTGCCACCTCTGGGAGCTCCTACAATGAGCAGTTCTTC.

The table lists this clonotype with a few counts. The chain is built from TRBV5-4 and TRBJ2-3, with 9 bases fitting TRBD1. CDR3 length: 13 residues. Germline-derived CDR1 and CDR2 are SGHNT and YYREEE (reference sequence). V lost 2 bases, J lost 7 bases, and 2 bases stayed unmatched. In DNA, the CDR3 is TGTGCCAGCAGCTTTGACAGGGGGAATACGCAGTATTTT. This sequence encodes CASSFDRGNTQYF.

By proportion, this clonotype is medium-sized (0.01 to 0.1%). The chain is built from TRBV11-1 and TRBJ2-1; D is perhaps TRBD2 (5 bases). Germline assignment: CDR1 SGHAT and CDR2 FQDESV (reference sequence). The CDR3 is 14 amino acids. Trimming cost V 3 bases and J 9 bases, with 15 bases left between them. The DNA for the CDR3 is TGTGCCAGCAGCTTCCGGGTGCTAGCAGGTGAGCAGTTCTTC. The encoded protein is CASSFRVLAGEQFF. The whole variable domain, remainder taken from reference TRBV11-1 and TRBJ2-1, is EAEVAQSPRYKITEKSQAVAFWCDPISGHATLYWYRQILGQGPELLVQFQDESVVDDSQLPKDRFSAERLKGVDSTLKIQPAELGDSAMYLCASSFRVLAGEQFFGPGTRLTVL.

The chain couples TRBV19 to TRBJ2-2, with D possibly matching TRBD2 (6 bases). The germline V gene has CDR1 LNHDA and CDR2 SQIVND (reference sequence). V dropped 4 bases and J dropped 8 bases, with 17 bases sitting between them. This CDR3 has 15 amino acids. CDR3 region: CASSTKGLLSGELFF. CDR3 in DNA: TGTGCCAGTAGTACCAAGGGACTTTTATCTGGGGAGCTGTTTTTT.

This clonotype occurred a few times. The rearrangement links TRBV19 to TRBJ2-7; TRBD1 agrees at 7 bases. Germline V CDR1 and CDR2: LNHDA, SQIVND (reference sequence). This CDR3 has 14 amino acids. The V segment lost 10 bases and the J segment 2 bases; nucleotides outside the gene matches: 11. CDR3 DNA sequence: TGTGCCACCCAACCGGGACAGCGTACCTACGAGCAGTACTTC. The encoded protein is CATQPGQRTYEQYF.

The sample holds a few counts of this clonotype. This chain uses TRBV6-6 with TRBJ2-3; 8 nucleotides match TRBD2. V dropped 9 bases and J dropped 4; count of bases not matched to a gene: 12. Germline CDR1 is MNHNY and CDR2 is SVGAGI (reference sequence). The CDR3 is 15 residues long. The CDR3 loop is CASTGAGGRADTQYF. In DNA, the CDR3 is TGTGCCAGTACTGGGGCGGGGGGCCGCGCAGATACGCAGTATTTT.

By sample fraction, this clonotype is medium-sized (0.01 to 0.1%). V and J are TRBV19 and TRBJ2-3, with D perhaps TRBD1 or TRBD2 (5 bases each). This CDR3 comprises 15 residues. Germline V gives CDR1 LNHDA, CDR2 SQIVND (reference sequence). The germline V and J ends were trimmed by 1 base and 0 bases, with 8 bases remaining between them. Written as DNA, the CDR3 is TGTGCCAGTAGTATAGTCGGGGCTAGCACAGATACGCAGTATTTT. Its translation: CASSIVGASTDTQYF.

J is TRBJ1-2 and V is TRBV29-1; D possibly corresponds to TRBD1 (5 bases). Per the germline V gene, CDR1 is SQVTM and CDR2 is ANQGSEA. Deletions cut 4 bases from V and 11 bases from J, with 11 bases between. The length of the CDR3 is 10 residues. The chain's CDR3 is CSVGGTGYTF. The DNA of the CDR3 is TGCAGCGTTGGTGGGACCGGGTACACCTTC.

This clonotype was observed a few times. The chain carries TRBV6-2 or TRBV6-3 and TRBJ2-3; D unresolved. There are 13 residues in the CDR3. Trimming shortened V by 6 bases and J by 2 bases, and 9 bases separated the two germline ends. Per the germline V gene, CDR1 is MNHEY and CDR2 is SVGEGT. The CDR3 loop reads CASSYKATDTQYF. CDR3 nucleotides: TGTGCCAGCAGCTACAAGGCCACAGATACGCAGTATTTT.

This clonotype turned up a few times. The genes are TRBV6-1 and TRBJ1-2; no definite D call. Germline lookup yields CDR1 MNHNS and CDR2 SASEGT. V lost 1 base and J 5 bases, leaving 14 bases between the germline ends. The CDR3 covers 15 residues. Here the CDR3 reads CASSEGVVVGYGYTF. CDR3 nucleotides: TGTGCCAGCAGTGAAGGGGTGGTTGTCGGGTATGGCTACACCTTC.

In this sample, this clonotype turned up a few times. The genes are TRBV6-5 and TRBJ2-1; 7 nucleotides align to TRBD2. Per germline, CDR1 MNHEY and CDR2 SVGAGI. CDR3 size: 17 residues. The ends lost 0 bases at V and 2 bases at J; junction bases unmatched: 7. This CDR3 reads CASSYSTGGRAYNEQFF. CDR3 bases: TGTGCCAGCAGTTACTCGACCGGCGGGAGAGCCTACAATGAGCAGTTCTTC.